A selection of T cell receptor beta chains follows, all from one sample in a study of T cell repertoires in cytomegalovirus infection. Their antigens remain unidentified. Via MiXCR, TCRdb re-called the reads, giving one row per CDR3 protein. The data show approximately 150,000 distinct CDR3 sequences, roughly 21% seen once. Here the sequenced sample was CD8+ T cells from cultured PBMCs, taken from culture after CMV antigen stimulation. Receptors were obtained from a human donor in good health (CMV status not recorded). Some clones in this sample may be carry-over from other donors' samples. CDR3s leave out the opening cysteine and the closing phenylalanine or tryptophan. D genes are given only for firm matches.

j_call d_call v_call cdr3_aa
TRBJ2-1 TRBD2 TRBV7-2 ASSLRLAGAISYNEQF
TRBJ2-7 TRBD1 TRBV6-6 ALTGGAYEQY
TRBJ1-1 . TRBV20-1 SAREGLG
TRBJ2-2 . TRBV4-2 ASSQYGGTPSYPNTGELF
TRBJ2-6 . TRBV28 ASSTQSFEVNVLT
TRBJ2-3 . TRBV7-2 ASSLNRVGDTQY
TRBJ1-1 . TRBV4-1 ASGHNTEAF
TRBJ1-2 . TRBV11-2 ASSLDRTGTELGYT
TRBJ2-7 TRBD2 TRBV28 ASTPGGMGYEQY
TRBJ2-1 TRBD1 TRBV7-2 ASSRDRGRNNEQF
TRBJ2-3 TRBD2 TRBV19 ASSNGLAGGDTQY